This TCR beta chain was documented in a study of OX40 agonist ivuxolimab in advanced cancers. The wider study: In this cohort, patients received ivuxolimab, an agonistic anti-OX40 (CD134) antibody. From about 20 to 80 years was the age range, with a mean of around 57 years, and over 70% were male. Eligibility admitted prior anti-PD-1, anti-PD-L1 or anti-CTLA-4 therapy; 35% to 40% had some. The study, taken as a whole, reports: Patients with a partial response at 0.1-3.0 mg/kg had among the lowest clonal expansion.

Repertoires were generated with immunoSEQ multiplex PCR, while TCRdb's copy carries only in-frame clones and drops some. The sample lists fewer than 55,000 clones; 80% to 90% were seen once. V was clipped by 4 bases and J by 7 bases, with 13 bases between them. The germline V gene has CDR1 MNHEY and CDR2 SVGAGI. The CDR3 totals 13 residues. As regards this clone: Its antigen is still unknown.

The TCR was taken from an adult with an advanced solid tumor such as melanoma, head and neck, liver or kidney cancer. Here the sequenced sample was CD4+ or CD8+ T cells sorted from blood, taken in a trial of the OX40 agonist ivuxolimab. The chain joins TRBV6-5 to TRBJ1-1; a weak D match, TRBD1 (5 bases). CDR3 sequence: CASSLEGLGEAFF. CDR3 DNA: TGTGCCAGCAGTTTGGAGGGGCTGGGTGAAGCTTTCTTT.